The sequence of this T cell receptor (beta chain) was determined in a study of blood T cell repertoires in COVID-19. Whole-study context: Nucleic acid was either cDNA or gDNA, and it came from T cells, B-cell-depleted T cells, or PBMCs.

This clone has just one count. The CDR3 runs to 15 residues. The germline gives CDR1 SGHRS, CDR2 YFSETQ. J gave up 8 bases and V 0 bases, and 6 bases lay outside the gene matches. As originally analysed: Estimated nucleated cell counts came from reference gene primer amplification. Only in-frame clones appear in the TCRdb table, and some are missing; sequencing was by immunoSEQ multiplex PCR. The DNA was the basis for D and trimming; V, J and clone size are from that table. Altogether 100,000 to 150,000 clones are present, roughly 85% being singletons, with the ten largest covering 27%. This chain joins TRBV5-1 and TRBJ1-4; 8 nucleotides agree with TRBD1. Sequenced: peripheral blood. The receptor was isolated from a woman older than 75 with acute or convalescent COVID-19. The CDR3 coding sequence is TGCGCCAGCAGCTTGGCCGACTGGACAGGGGAAAAACTGTTTTTT. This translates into CASSLADWTGEKLFF.